This record covers a single T cell receptor beta chain. What it binds is unknown. This entry is derived from a study of T cell responses to AZD1222 COVID-19 vaccine. Whole-study results and caveats: Donors skewed white British and female; clonal diversity was possibly underestimated. There were vaccine-associated CD4 TCRs across spike, dominant at 160-218 and 743-854. When two AZD1222 doses had been given, Spike-specific TCR breadth and depth rose.

The assay was immunoSEQ multiplex PCR, and TCRdb's table has in-frame clones only and misses some. The table records tens of thousands of clones, almost 90% of them present only once. The CDR3 covers 12 residues. Germline V gene data show CDR1 as MNHEY and CDR2 as SVGAGI. The source was peripheral blood, collected 28 days after the second AZD1222 dose. The TCR comes from an adult who received the AZD1222 COVID-19 vaccine. The chain has TRBV6-5 and TRBJ2-3; no clear D. CDR3 DNA sequence: TGTGTTCTAGTGGGTGTCACAGATACGCAGTATTTT. Amino acids: CVLVGVTDTQYF.